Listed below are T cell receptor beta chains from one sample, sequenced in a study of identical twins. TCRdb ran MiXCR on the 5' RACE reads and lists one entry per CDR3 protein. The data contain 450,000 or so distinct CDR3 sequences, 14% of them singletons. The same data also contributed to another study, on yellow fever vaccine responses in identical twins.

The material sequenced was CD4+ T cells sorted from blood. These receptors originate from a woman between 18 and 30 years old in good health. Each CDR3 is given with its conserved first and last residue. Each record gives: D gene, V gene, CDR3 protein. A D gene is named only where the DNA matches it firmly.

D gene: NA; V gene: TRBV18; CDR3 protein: CASSPTLSNEQFF
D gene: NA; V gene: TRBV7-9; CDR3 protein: CASSRGGTTNQPQHF
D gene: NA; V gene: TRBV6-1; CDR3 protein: CAAPRQGTNTEAFF
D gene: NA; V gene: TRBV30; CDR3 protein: CAWMSQGGFGEQFF
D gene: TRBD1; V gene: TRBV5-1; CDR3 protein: CASKAGTGGNYNEQFF
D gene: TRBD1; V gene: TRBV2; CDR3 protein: CASTETGGTGELFF
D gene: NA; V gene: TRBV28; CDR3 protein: CASSWSSRRRETQYF
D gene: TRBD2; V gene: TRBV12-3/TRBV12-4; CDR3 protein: CASSVLAGDLGEQFF
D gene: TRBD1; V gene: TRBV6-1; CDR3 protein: CASRRTGSETQYF
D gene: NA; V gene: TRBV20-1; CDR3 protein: CSASGGTYNEQFF
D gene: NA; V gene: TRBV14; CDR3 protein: CDADTQYF
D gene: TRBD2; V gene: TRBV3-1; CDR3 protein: CASSQGPGLAGASEQYF
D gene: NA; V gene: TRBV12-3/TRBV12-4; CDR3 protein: CAVVGQGGYTF
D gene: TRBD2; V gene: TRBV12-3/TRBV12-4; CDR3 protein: CASESGSSYNEQFF
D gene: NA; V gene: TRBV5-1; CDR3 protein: CASSTGINNEQFF
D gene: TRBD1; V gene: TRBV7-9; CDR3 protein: CASSPTGKLFF
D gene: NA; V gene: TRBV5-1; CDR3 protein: CASSLSLTVSGGGTYF
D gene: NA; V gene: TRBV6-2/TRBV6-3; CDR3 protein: CASSQQNMNTEAFF
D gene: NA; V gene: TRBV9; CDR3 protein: CASSKSTGYEQYF
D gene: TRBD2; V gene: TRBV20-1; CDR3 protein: CSASGRDPYNEQFF
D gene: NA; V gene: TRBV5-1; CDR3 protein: CASSGGLNTGELFF
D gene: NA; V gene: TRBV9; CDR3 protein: CASSVGDNSNYGYTF